This T cell receptor (beta chain) was retrieved from a study of STAT3 mutations in large granular lymphocyte leukemia (dated by TCRdb to the late 2010s). For the wider study: About half of the T-LGLL patients who underwent longitudinal sequencing carried canonical activating STAT3 mutations. One or more immunosuppressive therapy regimens were given to more than half of T-LGLL patients, and hematologic response was seen in about 43% of the treated patients. Patients with T-cell large granular lymphocyte leukemia underwent serial deep sequencing of TCRbeta CDR3 and STAT3 to reconstruct clonal hierarchy and dynamics. From an initial cohort of 200 to 250 LGL patients, 15 to 20 representative T-LGLL cases were picked for longitudinal TCRbeta and STAT3 sequencing. As controls, the study also included longitudinal sequencing of two patients with natural killer LGL leukemia. On average, sequencing was done at 3 to 4 time points per patient, with the number of samplings ranging from 2 to 8.

Study-level results and caveats: The burden of the dominant TCR clone was higher than the STAT3 mutant burden in several patients, which suggests that the STAT3 mutation arose secondarily inside a clone that had already expanded. Variable intervals between samplings and differing treatment regimens complicated linking therapy response to changes in TCR clonal burden. Persisting codominant clonotypes in some patients meant a small but highly pathogenic clone may have been missed. TCR clonotype switching after therapy was observed in about 35% of the 18 patients, and all newly emerging clones were found to be STAT3 wild type. Because no samples were available when a clone first appeared, clonal expansion had to be inferred from samplings taken at other points. All T-LGLL patients had at least one immunodominant TCRbeta clonotype, and roughly half had multiple immunodominant subclonotypes.

As to this clone: Its antigen remains undetermined. Base qualities are not recorded, but no much larger clone differs from it by a single base.

The CDR3 has 14 amino acids, counting the end cysteine and phenylalanine. Only the CDR3 part of the read is kept: 42 bases, read in frame from the first base. V loses 4 bases of germline sequence and J loses 1 base, and the interval between the two ends is 10 bases. The germline V gene provides CDR1 SGHAT and CDR2 FQNNGV. DNA was extracted from blood mononuclear cells, and the same DNA was used for both TCR and STAT3 sequencing. TCRbeta libraries were sequenced on an Illumina MiSeq, averaging approximately 41,000 productive templates per sample. The immunoSEQ assay, which uses multiplex PCR amplification, was used to generate TCRbeta CDR3 libraries. Turning to the authors' computational methods: Repertoire diversity was computed as previously defined, with values near 0 indicating extremely monoclonal samples. What TCRdb holds here is the immuneACCESS table cut down to in-frame rearrangements. Part of the clones is not present; checked against another copy, under half of the missing clones reflect an unresolved V gene, and the others are unexplained. V and J calls and clone size come straight from that table; D and trimming were deduced from the DNA. The sample table holds approximately 42,000 clones, of which 80% to 90% were seen once. Around 0.43% of the sample rests with the top ten.

This clonotype was sampled from a human donor with T large granular lymphocyte leukemia. Some clones in this sample may be carry-over from other donors' samples. The rearrangement joined TRBV11-2 to TRBJ1-1; the D gene is possibly TRBD1, with 6 bases matching. Sequencing was carried out using PBMCs. For the CDR3, the sequence is CASSYRVGNTEAFF. DNA sequence: TGTGCCAGCAGCTACAGGGTGGGGAACACTGAAGCTTTCTTT.